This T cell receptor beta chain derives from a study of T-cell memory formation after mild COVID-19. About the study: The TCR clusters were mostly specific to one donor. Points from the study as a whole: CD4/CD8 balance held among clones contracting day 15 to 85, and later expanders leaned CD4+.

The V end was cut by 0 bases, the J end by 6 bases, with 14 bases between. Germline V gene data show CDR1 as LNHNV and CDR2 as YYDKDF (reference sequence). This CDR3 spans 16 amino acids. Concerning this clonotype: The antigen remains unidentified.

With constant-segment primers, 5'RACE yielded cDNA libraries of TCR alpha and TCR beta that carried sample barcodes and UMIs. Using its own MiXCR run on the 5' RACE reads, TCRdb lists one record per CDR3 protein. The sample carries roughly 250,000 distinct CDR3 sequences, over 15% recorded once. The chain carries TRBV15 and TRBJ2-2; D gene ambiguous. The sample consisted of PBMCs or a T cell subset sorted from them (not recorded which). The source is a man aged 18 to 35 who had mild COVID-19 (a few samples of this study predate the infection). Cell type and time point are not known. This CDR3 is CATSRDMGRVAGELFF. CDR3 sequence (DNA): TGTGCCACCAGCAGAGATATGGGTAGGGTTGCCGGGGAGCTGTTTTTT.